Presented here are 29 T cell receptor beta chains from one specimen sequenced in a study of human T cells and chemical hapten exposure. Time point described: patch test 2, 6 weeks after DPC sensitization. The treatment denotes: therapeutic diphenylcyclopropenone sensitization with weekly scalp DPC. Using its own MiXCR run on the RACE reads, TCRdb lists one record per CDR3 protein. This table has more than 90,000 distinct CDR3 sequences, roughly an eighth appearing once. Sequenced material: whole blood, taken in connection with sensitization to the hapten diphenylcyclopropenone (DPC). These receptors were collected from a woman in her 40s with alopecia areata. Some clones in this sample may be carry-over from other donors' samples.

This clonotype was counted ten times or more. The chain links TRBV5-6 to TRBJ2-1; maybe TRBD2 (6 bases). The CDR3 spans 13 residues. The V and J ends lost 6 bases and 10 bases respectively, with 17 bases between them. Germline CDR1 SGHDT, CDR2 YYEEEE. CDR3 in DNA: TGTGCCAGCACCCCCAGCGGGTTTCTGGAGCAGTTCTTC. Protein: CASTPSGFLEQFF.

In this sample, this clonotype turned up many times. J is TRBJ2-7 and V is TRBV6-2 or TRBV6-3; tentative D call: TRBD2 (5 bases). Germline lookup yields CDR1 MNHEY and CDR2 SVGEGT. CDR3 length: 15 residues. Trimming removed 2 bases at V and 0 bases at J, with 11 bases between. DNA for the CDR3: TGTGCCAGCAGTTACCTCGGGGTTAACTCCTACGAGCAGTACTTC. Translating it yields CASSYLGVNSYEQYF.

This clonotype turned up a few times. The chain is built from TRBV29-1 and TRBJ2-3; 7 bases align to TRBD1. The germline V gene has CDR1 SQVTM and CDR2 ANQGSEA. The CDR3 length is 12 residues. V gave up 4 bases and J gave up 5 bases; unmatched junction bases: 3. The CDR3 DNA reads as TGCAGCGTTGGGACAGGAAAAGATACGCAGTATTTT. Residues: CSVGTGKDTQYF.

This clonotype was counted ten times or more. The rearrangement links TRBV9 to TRBJ2-1; the match to TRBD2 covers 7 bases. This CDR3 is 20 amino acids long. Per germline, CDR1 SGDLS and CDR2 YYNGEE. Trimming cost V 0 bases and J 4 bases; bases outside gene matches: 19. For the CDR3, the DNA is TGTGCCAGCAGCGTAGCTACCCCAGTACCGGGACTACCTGTATACAATGAGCAGTTCTTC. Translating gives CASSVATPVPGLPVYNEQFF.

This clonotype was picked up many times. This sequence joins TRBV13 and TRBJ1-1; D gene unclear. V shed 5 bases and J shed 1 base, with 5 bases lying between them. This CDR3 region has 12 residues. Germline V gives CDR1 PRHDT, CDR2 FYEKMQ (reference sequence). The CDR3 DNA reads as TGTGCCAGCAGCCGACAGAACACTGAAGCTTTCTTT. Encoded protein: CASSRQNTEAFF.

There are a few counts of this clonotype. For the CDR3, the DNA is TGCAGTGCTAAAGGGACTAGCACCTACGAGCAGTACTTC. Protein: CSAKGTSTYEQYF. The V and J genes are TRBV20-1 and TRBJ2-7, with 9 nucleotides matching TRBD2. Trimming took 4 bases from V and 2 from J; bases not matched to a gene: 3. CDR1 DFQATT and CDR2 SNEGSKA come from the germline V gene (reference sequence). CDR3 size: 13 residues.

This clonotype was recorded at least ten times. The chain combines TRBV6-5 with TRBJ2-2; the D gene is possibly TRBD2 (6 bases). Germline assignment: CDR1 MNHEY and CDR2 SVGAGI. The V end was cut by 6 bases, the J end by 2 bases, with 16 bases between. The CDR3 loop spans 16 amino acids. The CDR3 loop reads CASRNPGLPNTGELFF. The CDR3 region has the DNA TGTGCCAGCAGAAATCCGGGACTCCCAAACACCGGGGAGCTGTTTTTT.

This clonotype was observed a few times. The V gene is TRBV5-6, the J gene TRBJ2-1, with TRBD2 matching over 12 bases. The length of the CDR3 is 15 residues. The germline V gene encodes CDR1 SGHDT and CDR2 YYEEEE. Unmatched junction bases numbered 11, after V lost 4 bases and J lost 12 bases. The CDR3 spells CASSGSSGRAIVQFF. The CDR3, as DNA: TGTGCCAGCAGCGGATCTAGCGGGAGGGCCATTGTGCAGTTCTTC. Drawing the rest from reference TRBV5-6 and TRBJ2-1, the complete variable domain is DAGVTQSPTHLIKTRGQQVTLRCSPKSGHDTVSWYQQALGQGPQFIFQYYEEEERQRGNFPDRFSGHQFPNYSSELNVNALLLGDSALYLCASSGSSGRAIVQFFGPGTRLTVL.

Ten or more counts support this clonotype. This chain links TRBV4-1 with TRBJ1-5; tentatively, D is TRBD1 (5 bases). V was pared by 1 base and J by 5 bases, with 12 bases between. CDR1 is MGHRA and CDR2 is YSYEKL in the germline V gene. This CDR3 spans 15 amino acids. In nucleotides, the CDR3 is TGCGCCAGCAGCCAAGGGGTGGACACTGATCAGCCCCAGCATTTT. Protein sequence: CASSQGVDTDQPQHF.

This clonotype was counted at least ten times. This chain connects TRBV7-2 to TRBJ2-7; D is undetermined. Germline V CDR1 and CDR2: SGHTA, FQGNSA. V was clipped by 5 bases and J by 1 base, with 15 bases between them. CDR3 length: 15 residues. The CDR3 protein is CASSPLSTPSYEQYF. The CDR3 nucleotides read TGTGCCAGCAGCCCCCTCTCGACCCCTTCCTACGAGCAGTACTTC.

At least ten counts were recorded for this clonotype. V gene TRBV9 combines with J gene TRBJ1-5, with 9 bases matching TRBD1. Trimming at V came to 4 bases and at J to 3 bases, leaving 2 bases not matched to a gene. Germline lookup yields CDR1 SGDLS and CDR2 YYNGEE. There are 14 residues in the CDR3. The chain's CDR3 is CASSRDRDNQPQHF. As DNA, the CDR3 is TGTGCCAGCAGCCGGGACAGGGACAATCAGCCCCAGCATTTT.

There are a few counts of this clonotype. J is TRBJ1-4 and V is TRBV28, with D uncertain. Germline loops: CDR1 MDHEN, CDR2 SYDVKM. Trimming took 8 bases from V and 1 from J, leaving 14 bases between them. The CDR3 runs 15 residues. The CDR3 region is CASGRVLGTNEKLFF. The CDR3 nucleotides are TGTGCCAGCGGGAGGGTTCTAGGAACTAATGAAAAACTGTTTTTT.

As for this clonotype: A much bigger clone sits one base away, suggesting this may be a read error. The chain recombines TRBV7-2 with TRBJ1-5; D is possibly TRBD1 (5 bases). Germline V gene lookup returns CDR1 SGHTA and CDR2 FQGNSA. This CDR3 comprises 15 residues. The CDR3 protein is CAGSLAPGPNQPQHF. Here the CDR3 DNA reads TGTGCCGGCAGCTTAGCGCCGGGACCGAATCAGCCCCAGCATTTT.

The chain uses TRBV7-6 and TRBJ1-4, with unresolved D. This CDR3 has 20 residues. Deletions cut 1 base from V and 2 bases from J, with 23 bases between. The germline gives CDR1 SGHVS, CDR2 FNYEAQ. Here the CDR3 DNA reads TGTGCCAGCAGCTTAGATCACCTCACCCGCGGGAGGTTTACTAATGAAAAACTGTTTTTT. It specifies CASSLDHLTRGRFTNEKLFF.

The chain couples TRBV6-2 or TRBV6-3 to TRBJ2-1; no clear D gene. V lost 2 bases and J lost 9, with 20 bases in between. Germline-derived CDR1 and CDR2 are MNHEY and SVGEGT. The CDR3 runs to 16 residues. CDR3 region: CASSYLRRTSSGEQFF. The CDR3 coding sequence is TGTGCCAGCAGTTACCTAAGACGCACCTCCTCGGGTGAGCAGTTCTTC.

Ten or more counts support this clonotype. The genes are TRBV11-2 and TRBJ1-1; 12 bases are shared with TRBD1. Trimming removed 5 bases from V and 1 base from J; junction bases left unmatched: 8. The CDR3 consists of 17 residues. Germline V lookup: CDR1 SGHAT, CDR2 FQNNGV. The CDR3 DNA sequence: TGTGCCAGCAGCCCTCCGGGACAGGGGGCCAAGAACACTGAAGCTTTCTTT. This sequence encodes CASSPPGQGAKNTEAFF.

This clonotype came up many times. The V and J genes are TRBV28 and TRBJ2-3; 12 nucleotides line up with TRBD2. J lost 4 bases, V lost 3 bases, and 5 bases had no gene match. In germline, CDR1 is MDHEN, CDR2 SYDVKM. The CDR3 contains 16 residues. CDR3 region: CASSFASGRAPDTQYF. The CDR3 DNA sequence: TGTGCCAGCAGTTTCGCTAGCGGGAGGGCCCCAGATACGCAGTATTTT. Drawing the rest from reference TRBV28 and TRBJ2-3, the complete variable domain is DVKVTQSSRYLVKRTGEKVFLECVQDMDHENMFWYRQDPGLGLRLIYFSYDVKMKEKGDIPEGYSVSREKKERFSLILESASTNQTSMYLCASSFASGRAPDTQYFGPGTRLTVL.

This clonotype was picked up many times. V and J are TRBV6-2 or TRBV6-3 and TRBJ2-1; TRBD2 is a possible D gene (6 bases). V was pared by 7 bases and J by 7 bases, with 20 bases between. Germline V gives CDR1 MNHEY, CDR2 SVGEGT. The CDR3 is 15 residues long. CDR3 in DNA: TGTGCCAGCACCTTGACTAGAGGAGGCAAGAATGAGCAGTTCTTC. Translating it yields CASTLTRGGKNEQFF.

This clonotype has at least ten counts. V is TRBV6-2 or TRBV6-3 and J is TRBJ1-1; D perhaps matches TRBD1 (6 bases). The CDR3 has 16 amino acids. V was cut by 5 bases and J by 0 bases, with 16 bases left in between. Germline V gene lookup returns CDR1 MNHEY and CDR2 SVGEGT. CDR3 amino acids: CASSPPRTALNTEAFF. For the CDR3, the DNA is TGTGCCAGCAGTCCACCCAGGACAGCTTTGAACACTGAAGCTTTCTTT.

The table lists this clonotype with many counts. The chain has TRBV7-9 and TRBJ2-1; D unclear. CDR3 length: 15 residues. Germline CDR1 and CDR2: SEHNR and FQNEAQ (reference sequence). The germline V and J ends were trimmed by 5 bases and 2 bases, with 13 bases remaining between them. The CDR3 DNA reads TGTGCCAGCAGCAATAACCCAGCAGCCTACAATGAGCAGTTCTTC. It codes for CASSNNPAAYNEQFF.

The chain couples TRBV4-3 to TRBJ2-2, with TRBD1 as a possible D gene (6 bases). V was shortened by 0 bases and J by 4 bases, with 9 bases between the two germline ends. This CDR3 comprises 15 residues. The germline CDR1 and CDR2 sequences are LGHNA and YSLEER. The CDR3 protein is CASSQDQGFTGELFF. Written as DNA, the CDR3 is TGCGCCAGCAGCCAAGATCAGGGGTTCACCGGGGAGCTGTTTTTT.

This chain uses TRBV6-2 or TRBV6-3 with TRBJ2-1; possible D gene TRBD2, 6 bases. The CDR3 loop spans 10 amino acids. The germline V gene encodes CDR1 MNHEY and CDR2 SVGEGT. V was cut by 10 bases and J by 8 bases, with 9 bases left in between. In DNA, the CDR3 is TGTGCCACCAGCGGGTATGAGCAGTTCTTC. Amino acids: CATSGYEQFF.

This clonotype has more than one count but fewer than ten. This chain connects TRBV13 to TRBJ2-3; D may be TRBD1 or TRBD2 (6 bases each). Trimming pared 3 bases from V and 2 bases from J, leaving 21 bases between. Germline V gene data show CDR1 as PRHDT and CDR2 as FYEKMQ (reference sequence). The CDR3 runs 18 residues. The CDR3 bases are TGTGCCAGCAGCTTGAGGGGGGATAGCGGAACCTACACAGATACGCAGTATTTT. Protein product: CASSLRGDSGTYTDTQYF.

The sample holds many counts of this clonotype. This rearrangement joins TRBV12-3 or TRBV12-4 to TRBJ2-3; D may be TRBD1 (6 bases). This CDR3 contains 12 residues. V gave up 7 bases and J gave up 6 bases, with 11 bases separating them. CDR3 nucleotides: TGTGCCAGCATCAATAGGGGGGATACGCAGTATTTT. It codes for CASINRGDTQYF.

This clonotype was observed a handful of times. V and J are TRBV10-3 and TRBJ1-1; 8 nucleotides align to TRBD1. The CDR3 length is 13 residues. Per the germline V gene, CDR1 is ENHRY and CDR2 is SYGVKD. Germline trimming cut 8 bases from V and 3 bases from J; bases unmatched to any gene: 5. The CDR3 sequence: CAIRDRGDTEAFF. The CDR3 bases are TGTGCCATCCGAGACAGGGGAGACACTGAAGCTTTCTTT.

This clonotype was seen many times. The chain joins TRBV6-5 to TRBJ1-2; D unresolved. Trimming left V 0 bases short and J 2 bases short, with 10 bases between. CDR3 length: 15 amino acids. Germline CDR1 is MNHEY and CDR2 is SVGAGI. The CDR3 sequence is CASSYSSALNYGYTF. The CDR3, as DNA: TGTGCCAGCAGTTACTCGTCAGCCCTGAACTATGGCTACACCTTC.

This clonotype was seen only a few times. The chain carries TRBV27 and TRBJ1-2; a possible D gene is TRBD1 (6 bases). Trimming stripped 6 bases from V and 5 bases from J, with 25 bases between. From germline, CDR1 is MNHEY and CDR2 SMNVEV (reference sequence). This CDR3 contains 17 residues. The chain's CDR3 is CASSIGSGRGVHYGYTF. DNA for the CDR3: TGTGCCAGCAGCATAGGTTCCGGCAGGGGAGTACATTATGGCTACACCTTC.

The chain employs TRBV12-3 or TRBV12-4 and TRBJ2-3; D gene ambiguous. V lost 6 bases and J 1 base, leaving 20 bases between the germline ends. The CDR3 totals 17 residues. CDR3 loop: CASSPQSRGTGTDTQYF. The CDR3 bases are TGTGCCAGCAGCCCCCAATCGAGAGGCACAGGCACAGATACGCAGTATTTT.

The V and J genes are TRBV5-8 and TRBJ1-1; D is unresolved. The V gene lost 4 bases and the J gene lost 0 bases, with 16 bases spanning the gap. The CDR3 extends over 16 amino acids. Germline-derived CDR1 and CDR2 are SGHTS and YDEGEE. The CDR3 DNA reads as TGTGCCAGCAGCCTGAGACGGACCGCCCTGAACACTGAAGCTTTCTTT. Its translation is CASSLRRTALNTEAFF.